Listed here are 12 T cell receptor beta chains from one sample, sequenced in a study of T cell responses to AZD1222 COVID-19 vaccine. The table came from immunoSEQ multiplex PCR; TCRdb's copy has only in-frame clones and leaves some out. The data show roughly 140,000 clones, over 80% seen once. Sequencing used peripheral blood, obtained 28 days after the second AZD1222 dose. These receptors all come from an adult who received the AZD1222 COVID-19 vaccine.

This clone has a single count. The chain links TRBV3-1 (or the pseudogene TRBV3-2) to TRBJ2-3, with D possibly TRBD2 on 5 matching bases. Germline V gene sequence: CDR1 LGHDT, CDR2 YNNKEL (reference sequence). The CDR3 runs to 15 residues. Deletions cut 0 bases from V and 1 base from J, with 8 bases between. The CDR3 DNA is TGTGCCAGCAGCCAAGAGGGAGCGGGCACAGATACGCAGTATTTT. Amino acids: CASSQEGAGTDTQYF.

The chain recombines TRBV20-1 with TRBJ1-6, with TRBD1 as a possible D gene (5 bases). Germline CDR1 DFQATT, CDR2 SNEGSKA (reference sequence). V dropped 3 bases and J dropped 6 bases, with 12 bases sitting between them. The CDR3 runs 14 residues. In DNA, the CDR3 is TGCAGTGCTAGTCCAGGGCTAATTAATTCACCCCTCCACTTT. This translates into CSASPGLINSPLHF.

The V call is TRBV7-2, the J call TRBJ2-1; D may correspond to TRBD1 or TRBD2 (5 bases each). This CDR3 region has 14 residues. V lost 1 base and J lost 9, with 13 bases in between. The germline CDR1 and CDR2 sequences are SGHTA and FQGNSA. CDR3 residues: CASSLGGVEVEQFF. The DNA for the CDR3 is TGTGCCAGCAGCTTAGGAGGGGTAGAGGTTGAGCAGTTCTTC. The variable domain in full, completed from reference TRBV7-2 and TRBJ2-1, reads GAGVSQSPSNKVTEKGKDVELRCDPISGHTALYWYRQSLGQGLEFLIYFQGNSAPDKSGLPSDRFSAERTGGSVSTLTIQRTQQEDSAVYLCASSLGGVEVEQFFGPGTRLTVL.

J is TRBJ2-3 and V is TRBV7-2; D is possibly TRBD1 (5 bases). Germline-derived CDR1 and CDR2 are SGHTA and FQGNSA. The CDR3 sequence is 13 residues long. V was cut by 5 bases and J by 3 bases, with 9 bases left in between. CDR3 sequence (DNA): TGTGCCAGCAGCGTACCAGGGACAGATACGCAGTATTTT. Amino acids: CASSVPGTDTQYF.

This rearrangement joins TRBV19 to TRBJ1-3; tentative D call: TRBD1 (6 bases). The ends were cut back, 7 bases at V and 0 bases at J, with 13 bases in the middle. Germline loops: CDR1 LNHDA, CDR2 SQIVND (reference sequence). This CDR3 has 15 residues. The CDR3 protein is CASTPGQSSGNTIYF. The CDR3 bases are TGTGCCAGTACTCCTGGACAGAGCTCTGGAAACACCATATATTTT. Full variable domain (remainder filled in from reference TRBV19 and TRBJ1-3): DGGITQSPKYLFRKEGQNVTLSCEQNLNHDAMYWYRQDPGQGLRLIYYSQIVNDFQKGDIAEGYSVSREKKESFPLTVTSAQKNPTAFYLCASTPGQSSGNTIYFGEGSWLTVV.

This sequence joins TRBV11-3 and TRBJ2-7; 7 bases fit TRBD1. CDR3 length equals 13 residues. The trim removed 3 bases at V and 2 bases at J, leaving 1 base unmatched. The germline V gene encodes CDR1 SGHNT and CDR2 YENEEA. The CDR3 nucleotides are TGTGCCAGCAGCTTGCAGGGGGCCTACGAGCAGTACTTC. It translates to CASSLQGAYEQYF.

V gene TRBV19 combines with J gene TRBJ2-5; a possible D gene is TRBD1 (5 bases). This CDR3 has 13 amino acids. V was clipped by 5 bases and J by 1 base, with 8 bases between them. CDR1 is LNHDA and CDR2 is SQIVND in the germline V gene (reference sequence). CDR3 in DNA: TGTGCCAGTAGTTTCAGGGTCCAAGAGACCCAGTACTTC. It is translated as CASSFRVQETQYF.

V is TRBV5-8 and J is TRBJ1-4; a possible D gene is TRBD1 (5 bases). Trimming shortened V by 5 bases and J by 5 bases, and 16 bases separated the two germline ends. Germline CDR1 SGHTS, CDR2 YDEGEE. CDR3 length: 15 amino acids. Written as DNA, the CDR3 is TGTGCCAGCAGGGATAGACAGATATTAAATGAAAAACTGTTTTTT. Translation: CASRDRQILNEKLFF.

In the case of this clone: One end of the junction varies from germline; a read error may be responsible. V gene TRBV7-2 combines with J gene TRBJ1-1, with D unclear. Germline-derived CDR1 and CDR2 are SGHTA and FQGNSA. The CDR3 sequence is 12 residues long. CDR3 in DNA: TGTGCCAGCAACTTAGGGCCAGGTGAAGCTTTCTTT. This sequence encodes CASNLGPGEAFF.

V usage is TRBV7-2 and J usage is TRBJ2-7; possible D gene TRBD1, 5 bases. V was trimmed by 7 bases and J by 3 bases, leaving 10 bases between them. The CDR3 sequence is 12 residues long. Germline V lookup: CDR1 SGHTA, CDR2 FQGNSA. The CDR3 nucleotides read TGTGCCAGCACCCCGACAGACTACGAGCAGTACTTC. Its translation: CASTPTDYEQYF.

The V call is TRBV19, the J call TRBJ1-1; no firm D call. V was cut by 7 bases and J by 2 bases, with 14 bases left in between. This CDR3 comprises 14 residues. From germline, CDR1 is LNHDA and CDR2 SQIVND (reference sequence). CDR3 bases: TGTGCCAGTAAGGTCGACAAGGCTAACACTGAAGCTTTCTTT. Protein product: CASKVDKANTEAFF. The full variable domain, its missing parts supplied by reference TRBV19 and TRBJ1-1, is DGGITQSPKYLFRKEGQNVTLSCEQNLNHDAMYWYRQDPGQGLRLIYYSQIVNDFQKGDIAEGYSVSREKKESFPLTVTSAQKNPTAFYLCASKVDKANTEAFFGQGTRLTVV.

The chain has TRBV11-2 and TRBJ1-5; D ambiguous. Germline V gene data show CDR1 as SGHAT and CDR2 as FQNNGV. The CDR3 has 13 amino acids. The germline V and J ends were trimmed by 1 base and 1 base, with 2 bases remaining between them. CDR3 residues: CASSLGSNQPQHF. CDR3 in DNA: TGTGCCAGCAGCTTAGGGAGCAATCAGCCCCAGCATTTT. The variable domain in full, completed from reference TRBV11-2 and TRBJ1-5, reads EAGVAQSPRYKIIEKRQSVAFWCNPISGHATLYWYQQILGQGPKLLIQFQNNGVVDDSQLPKDRFSAERLKGVDSTLKIQPAKLEDSAVYLCASSLGSNQPQHFGDGTRLSIL.